This T cell receptor beta chain was identified during a study of PD-L1 blockade in urothelial cancer (dated by TCRdb to about 2017). About the full investigation: Every patient began therapy around 2014 and was given atezolizumab 1,200 mg intravenously every 3 weeks. Twenty-five of 29 patients were identified as males with urothelial cancer of bladder origin, and a prior smoking history was reported by 18 of 29 patients. An ECOG performance status of 0 or 1 was recorded for the patients, and 0 to 3 prior chemotherapy regimens had been received by the patients. Blood samples were analyzed 3 weeks after the start of treatment (second dose) and 6 weeks after the start of treatment. Blood samples gave a median of about 130,000 T cells and 80,000 or so unique TCRs, with a median clonality of around 0.074. Somatic, immune and clinical correlates of response to PD-L1 blockade with atezolizumab in urothelial cancer were the focus of an exploratory multi-omic analysis. Pretreatment tumor samples and matched peripheral blood, collected serially before and after atezolizumab treatment, underwent TCR sequencing. Durable clinical benefit meant progression-free survival longer than 6 months, and TCR features were also tested against progression-free and overall survival. Whole exome sequencing and RNA sequencing of pretreatment tumors were performed alongside TCR sequencing in the same patients. Durable clinical benefit was achieved by nine patients but not by the remaining 20. Pretreatment blood TCR-seq was available for twenty-nine patients, at least one posttreatment blood collection was obtained for around 25 patients, and tumor TCR-seq was available for around 25 patients.

General study outcomes and caveats: Because the sample size was small (n of about 30) and many exploratory analyses were performed, the results are intended to be hypothesis-generating. A pretreatment peripheral blood TCR clonality below the median was linked to improved progression-free and overall survival. Among patients with durable benefit, tumor-associated TCR clones showed greater expansion in peripheral blood 3 weeks after treatment started (n of about 21, p = 0.022).

The cohort comprised nearly 30 patients with locally advanced or metastatic urothelial carcinoma treated at Memorial Sloan Kettering on a trial protocol. Peripheral blood mononuclear cells were collected pretreatment and during treatment, with between 1 and 8 total time points per patient. The Qiagen DNeasy Blood extraction kit was used to purify genomic DNA from total PBMCs and tumor samples. Collected pretreatment and during treatment, PBMCs were isolated and stored as previously described. Per the germline V gene (reference sequence), LNHNV is the CDR1 and YYDKDF is the CDR2. Trimming removed 0 bases from V and 13 bases from J, leaving 10 bases between the germline ends. The CDR3 contains 12 residues, cysteine and phenylalanine counted. The read is trimmed to its CDR3 DNA, 36 bases read in frame from base 1. This clone was seen only once. Its antigen remains unidentified. Base qualities are missing; no much larger clone stands one base away.

Synthetic TCR analog templates were spiked into each PCR to estimate absolute template abundance from read counts. The immunoSEQ assay used bias-controlled V and J gene primers to amplify TCRbeta CDR3 regions from genomic DNA. Sequencing of rearranged TCRbeta segments was done at approximately 20X coverage. The paper's data handling went like this. Clustering was used to correct sequencing errors, and CDR3s were annotated against IMGT to assign V, D and J genes. Only productive TCRbeta rearrangements were used in downstream analyses, excluding out-of-frame or stop-codon sequences. To compute clonality, Shannon entropy was normalized by the log of the number of unique productive sequences and then subtracted from one. Fisher's exact test with Benjamini-Hochberg correction, using a cutoff of adjusted p below 0.01, was how clones that differed between time points or between blood and tumor were identified. TCRdb re-hosts the immuneACCESS table, in-frame sequences only. Its copies lack some clones; in the studies checked, an unresolved V gene accounts for under half of them, and the cause for the rest is not known. The V and J calls and the clone size are those of that table, but D and trimming were determined from the DNA. Across this sample there are about 30,000 clones, with over 75% seen only once. The ten top clones hold roughly 3.1% of the sample.

This receptor chain uses TRBV15 and TRBJ2-1; tentative D gene TRBD2, with 6 bases matching. Sequences were derived from PBMCs, sampled around atezolizumab (anti-PD-L1) treatment. This receptor was identified in a man aged 45 to 65 with urothelial cancer. CDR3 region: CATSRDRRGQFF. The DNA is TGTGCCACCAGCAGAGATCGGCGGGGTCAGTTCTTC. Reference TRBV15 and TRBJ2-1 genes cover what lies past the CDR3, so the full variable domain is DAMVIQNPRYQVTQFGKPVTLSCSQTLNHNVMYWYQQKSSQAPKLLFHYYDKDFNNEADTPDNFQSRRPNTSFCFLDIRSPGLGDTAMYLCATSRDRRGQFFGPGTRLTVL.